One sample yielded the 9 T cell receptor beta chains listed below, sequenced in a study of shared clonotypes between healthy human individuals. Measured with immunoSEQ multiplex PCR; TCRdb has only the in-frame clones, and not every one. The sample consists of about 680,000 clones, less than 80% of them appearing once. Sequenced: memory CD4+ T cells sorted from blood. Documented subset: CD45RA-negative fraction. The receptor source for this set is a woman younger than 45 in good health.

The CDR3 reads CASSVEQGGLPGNTIYF. In nucleotides, the CDR3 is TGTGCCAGCAGCGTAGAACAAGGGGGCTTGCCTGGAAACACCATATATTTT. The chain has TRBV9 and TRBJ1-3; 7 bases agree with TRBD1. The CDR3 length is 17 residues. Germline assignment: CDR1 SGDLS and CDR2 YYNGEE. Losses at the gene ends were 0 bases for V and 2 bases for J; bases not matched to a gene: 8.

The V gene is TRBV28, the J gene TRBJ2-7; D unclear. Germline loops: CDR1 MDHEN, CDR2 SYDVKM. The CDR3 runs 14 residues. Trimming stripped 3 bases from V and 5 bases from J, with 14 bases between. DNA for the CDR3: TGTGCCAGCAGTTTTCTGGATGCCTTGAACGAGCAGTACTTC. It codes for CASSFLDALNEQYF.

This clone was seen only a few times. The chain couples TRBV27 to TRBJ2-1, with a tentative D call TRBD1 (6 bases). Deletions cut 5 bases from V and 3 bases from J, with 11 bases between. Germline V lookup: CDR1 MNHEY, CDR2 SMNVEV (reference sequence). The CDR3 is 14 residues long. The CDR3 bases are TGTGCCAGCAGTCCCCAGGGGAACTACAATGAGCAGTTCTTC. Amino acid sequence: CASSPQGNYNEQFF.

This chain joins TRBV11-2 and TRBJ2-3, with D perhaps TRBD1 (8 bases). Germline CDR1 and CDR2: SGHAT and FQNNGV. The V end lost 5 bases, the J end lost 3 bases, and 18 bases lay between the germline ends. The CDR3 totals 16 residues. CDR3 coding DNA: TGTGCCAGCAGCCGACAGGGGCTAGCGGTGACAGATACGCAGTATTTT. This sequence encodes CASSRQGLAVTDTQYF.

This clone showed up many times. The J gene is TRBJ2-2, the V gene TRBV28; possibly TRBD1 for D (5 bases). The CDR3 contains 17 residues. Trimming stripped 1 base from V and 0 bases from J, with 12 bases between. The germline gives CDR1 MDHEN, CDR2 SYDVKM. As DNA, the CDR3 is TGTGCCAGCAGTTTATTCTTGGGCAGGGCGAACACCGGGGAGCTGTTTTTT. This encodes CASSLFLGRANTGELFF.

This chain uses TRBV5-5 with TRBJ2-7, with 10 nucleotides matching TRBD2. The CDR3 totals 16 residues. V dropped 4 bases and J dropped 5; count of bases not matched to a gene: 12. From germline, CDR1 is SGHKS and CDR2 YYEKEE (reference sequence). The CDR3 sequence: CASSPLAGDRFHEQYF. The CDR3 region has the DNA TGTGCCAGCAGCCCTCTAGCGGGAGATCGGTTCCACGAGCAGTACTTC.

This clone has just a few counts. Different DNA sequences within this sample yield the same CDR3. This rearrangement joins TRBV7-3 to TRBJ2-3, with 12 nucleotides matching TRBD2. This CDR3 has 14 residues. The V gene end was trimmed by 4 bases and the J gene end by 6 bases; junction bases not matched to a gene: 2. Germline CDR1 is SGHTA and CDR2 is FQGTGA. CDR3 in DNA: TGTGCCAGCAGCTCTAGCGGGAGGGCCGATACGCAGTATTTT. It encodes CASSSSGRADTQYF.

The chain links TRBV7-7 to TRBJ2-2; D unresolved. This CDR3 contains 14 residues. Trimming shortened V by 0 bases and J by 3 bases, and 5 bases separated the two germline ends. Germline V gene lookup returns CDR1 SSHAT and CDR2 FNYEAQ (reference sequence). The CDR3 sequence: CASSLAPHTGELFF. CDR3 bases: TGTGCCAGCAGCTTAGCTCCCCACACCGGGGAGCTGTTTTTT. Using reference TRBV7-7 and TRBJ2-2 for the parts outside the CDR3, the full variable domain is GAGVSQSPRYKVTKRGQDVTLRCDPISSHATLYWYQQALGQGPEFLTYFNYEAQPDKSGLPSDRFSAERPEGSISTLTIQRTEQRDSAMYRCASSLAPHTGELFFGEGSRLTVL.

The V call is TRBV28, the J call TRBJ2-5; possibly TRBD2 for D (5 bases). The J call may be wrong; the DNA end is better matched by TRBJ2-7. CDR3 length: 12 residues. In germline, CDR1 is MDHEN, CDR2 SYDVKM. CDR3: CAISGISYEQYF. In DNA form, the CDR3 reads TGTGCCATAAGCGGTATATCCTACGAGCAGTACTTC.